These T cell receptor beta chains were read from a single sample in a study of blood T cell repertoires in COVID-19. The protocol was immunoSEQ multiplex PCR, while the TCRdb copy is restricted to in-frame clones and leaves out a portion. Of 200,000 to 250,000 clones listed, roughly 84% are singletons. What was sequenced was PBMCs or T cells enriched from blood (not recorded which). These receptors originate from a woman between 40 and 55 years old who had recovered from COVID-19. CDR3s include the opening cysteine and the closing phenylalanine or tryptophan. The order of the fields is J gene, V gene, D gene, clone size, CDR3 DNA, CDR3 protein. D genes are given only for firm matches. Size values are once, few and many counts, or a class for expanded clones, and some rows have none.

j_call: TRBJ2-5
v_call: TRBV5-6
d_call: TRBD1
clone_size: .
cdr3_nt: TGTGCCAGCAGCGTAATTGGACAGGTACAAGAGACCCAGTACTTC
cdr3_aa: CASSVIGQVQETQYF

j_call: TRBJ2-2
v_call: TRBV7-9
d_call: .
clone_size: .
cdr3_nt: TGTGCCAGCGGGTTATTTAGGACAGCGGACACCGGGGAGCTGTTTTTT
cdr3_aa: CASGLFRTADTGELFF

j_call: TRBJ1-2
v_call: TRBV28
d_call: .
clone_size: .
cdr3_nt: TGTGCCAGCAGGTCCGGTGGGAGGGAGACGGGGGGCTACACCTTC
cdr3_aa: CASRSGGRETGGYTF

j_call: TRBJ2-3
v_call: TRBV20-1
d_call: TRBD2
clone_size: once
cdr3_nt: TGCAGTGCTAGTCCGACTAGCGGGAGGAGGACAGATACGCAGTATTTT
cdr3_aa: CSASPTSGRRTDTQYF

j_call: TRBJ1-1
v_call: TRBV24-1
d_call: .
clone_size: .
cdr3_nt: TGTGCCACCAGTGATTTGGAGGGCCCGAACACTGAAGCTTTCTTT
cdr3_aa: CATSDLEGPNTEAFF

j_call: TRBJ2-1
v_call: TRBV14
d_call: .
clone_size: .
cdr3_nt: TGTGCCAGCAGCCCTCTCCCAGCGGAGTACTACAATGAGCAGTTCTTC
cdr3_aa: CASSPLPAEYYNEQFF

j_call: TRBJ1-2
v_call: TRBV27
d_call: TRBD1
clone_size: .
cdr3_nt: TGTGCCAGCAGTTGGGTACAGGGGGCAGCTGACTATGGCTACACCTTC
cdr3_aa: CASSWVQGAADYGYTF

j_call: TRBJ2-1
v_call: TRBV18
d_call: .
clone_size: .
cdr3_nt: TGTGCCAGCTCATCGAGGGTTTCGGACAATGAGCAGTTCTTC
cdr3_aa: CASSSRVSDNEQFF

j_call: TRBJ1-2
v_call: TRBV10-1
d_call: TRBD1
clone_size: many
cdr3_nt: TGCGCCAGCAGGTCCCGGGACAGGGTCTATGGCTACACCTTC
cdr3_aa: CASRSRDRVYGYTF

j_call: TRBJ1-1
v_call: TRBV7-6
d_call: .
clone_size: .
cdr3_nt: TGTGCCAGCAGCTTAGGAATGAGTACCGAAGCTTTCTTT
cdr3_aa: CASSLGMSTEAFF

j_call: TRBJ2-7
v_call: TRBV4-1
d_call: TRBD2
clone_size: .
cdr3_nt: TGCGCCAGCAGCCAACGAGCGGGAGGCCGCGAGCAGTACTTC
cdr3_aa: CASSQRAGGREQYF

j_call: TRBJ1-6
v_call: TRBV7-9
d_call: .
clone_size: .
cdr3_nt: TGTGCCAGCAGGCCAGGGGTCCCTAATTCACCCCTCCACTTT
cdr3_aa: CASRPGVPNSPLHF

j_call: TRBJ2-3
v_call: TRBV20-1
d_call: .
clone_size: .
cdr3_nt: TGCAGTGCTGGACAGCCAGATACGCAGTATTTT
cdr3_aa: CSAGQPDTQYF

j_call: TRBJ2-2
v_call: TRBV11-3
d_call: TRBD2
clone_size: .
cdr3_nt: TGTGCCAGCTCTAGCGGAAACACCGGAGAGCTGTTTTTT
cdr3_aa: CASSSGNTGELFF

j_call: TRBJ1-5
v_call: TRBV5-4
d_call: TRBD1
clone_size: .
cdr3_nt: TGTGCCAGCAGCTCCGGGACAGGGGGCGAGCCCCAGCATTTT
cdr3_aa: CASSSGTGGEPQHF

j_call: TRBJ2-3
v_call: TRBV6-1
d_call: TRBD2
clone_size: .
cdr3_nt: TGTGCCAGCAGTGAACCCGGATCCGCTGGCGGGAGGTCGAGGGATACGCAGTATTTT
cdr3_aa: CASSEPGSAGGRSRDTQYF

j_call: TRBJ1-1
v_call: TRBV29-1
d_call: .
clone_size: .
cdr3_nt: TGCAGCGCCGCGACAGGCCGGGACACTGAAGCTTTCTTT
cdr3_aa: CSAATGRDTEAFF

j_call: TRBJ1-6
v_call: TRBV3-1/TRBV3-2
d_call: .
clone_size: .
cdr3_nt: TGTGCCAGCAGCCAAGTGCAGGGGATAGATTCACCCCTCCACTTT
cdr3_aa: CASSQVQGIDSPLHF

j_call: TRBJ1-1
v_call: TRBV5-1
d_call: .
clone_size: .
cdr3_nt: TGCGCCAGCAGCCGAACCGACAGGAAGAACACTGAAGCTTTCTTT
cdr3_aa: CASSRTDRKNTEAFF

j_call: TRBJ2-5
v_call: TRBV3-1/TRBV3-2
d_call: .
clone_size: .
cdr3_nt: TGTGCCAGCAGCCCCCGCGCAGGTGGGGAGACCCAGTACTTC
cdr3_aa: CASSPRAGGETQYF

j_call: TRBJ2-7
v_call: TRBV11-3
d_call: .
clone_size: .
cdr3_nt: TGTGCCAGCAGCTTAGAGGGGGCAAGGGAGCAGTACTTC
cdr3_aa: CASSLEGAREQYF

j_call: TRBJ2-3
v_call: TRBV28
d_call: TRBD1
clone_size: .
cdr3_nt: TGTGCCAGCAGTTTCGCCGGGACAGGGGGCAAGTATACGCAGTATTTT
cdr3_aa: CASSFAGTGGKYTQYF

j_call: TRBJ1-4
v_call: TRBV7-8
d_call: TRBD1
clone_size: .
cdr3_nt: TGTGCCAGCAGCCCTCAACCGGCCGGGACAGGGAGAAGCGTTGAAAAACTGTTTTTT
cdr3_aa: CASSPQPAGTGRSVEKLFF

j_call: TRBJ2-5
v_call: TRBV5-1
d_call: TRBD2
clone_size: .
cdr3_nt: TGCGCCAGCAGAAGGCTAGCGGGAGGGCTTTATAGCCAAGAGACCCAGTACTTC
cdr3_aa: CASRRLAGGLYSQETQYF

j_call: TRBJ2-2
v_call: TRBV5-1
d_call: .
clone_size: once
cdr3_nt: TGCGCCAGCAGCTTCAGGCGGGGAGACACCGGGGAGCTGTTTTTT
cdr3_aa: CASSFRRGDTGELFF

j_call: TRBJ1-1
v_call: TRBV28
d_call: .
clone_size: once
cdr3_nt: TGTGCCAGCAGGACCCTTTCCAGACAGGCTTTCTTT
cdr3_aa: CASRTLSRQAFF

j_call: TRBJ1-2
v_call: TRBV5-4
d_call: .
clone_size: .
cdr3_nt: TGTGCCAGCAGCGGGGGGGACCGTGCTAACTATGGCTACACCTTC
cdr3_aa: CASSGGDRANYGYTF

j_call: TRBJ1-1
v_call: TRBV5-5
d_call: .
clone_size: .
cdr3_nt: TGTGCCAGCAGCCTACAGGGAAACACTGAAGCTTTCTTT
cdr3_aa: CASSLQGNTEAFF

j_call: TRBJ2-1
v_call: TRBV24-1
d_call: .
clone_size: .
cdr3_nt: TGTGCCACCAGTGAGAGTAATATAGGGGTAAAGCAGTTCTTC
cdr3_aa: CATSESNIGVKQFF

j_call: TRBJ2-1
v_call: TRBV5-1
d_call: .
clone_size: .
cdr3_nt: TGCGCCAGCAGCTTGGAACACACGGGAGTGAGCAATGAGCAGTTCTTC
cdr3_aa: CASSLEHTGVSNEQFF

j_call: TRBJ2-1
v_call: TRBV5-6
d_call: .
clone_size: .
cdr3_nt: TGTGCCAGCAGCTTAGCGGGTCATTACAATGAGCAGTTCTTC
cdr3_aa: CASSLAGHYNEQFF

j_call: TRBJ1-5
v_call: TRBV4-1
d_call: TRBD1
clone_size: .
cdr3_nt: TGCGCCAGCAGCCAAGATCTAACAGGGGGACAGCCCCAGCATTTT
cdr3_aa: CASSQDLTGGQPQHF

j_call: TRBJ1-6
v_call: TRBV4-3
d_call: TRBD1
clone_size: .
cdr3_nt: TGCGCCAGCAGCGCAGACAGGGTGGGTAATTCACCCCTCCACTTT
cdr3_aa: CASSADRVGNSPLHF

j_call: TRBJ1-1
v_call: TRBV10-3
d_call: .
clone_size: .
cdr3_nt: TGTGCCATCAGTGAACGACAGAACACTGAAGCTTTCTTT
cdr3_aa: CAISERQNTEAFF

j_call: TRBJ2-1
v_call: TRBV10-3
d_call: TRBD2
clone_size: .
cdr3_nt: TGTGCCATCAGATCGACTAGCGGGAGGGCAAATGAGCAGTTCTTC
cdr3_aa: CAIRSTSGRANEQFF

j_call: TRBJ1-2
v_call: TRBV30
d_call: .
clone_size: .
cdr3_nt: TGTGCCTGCCCGGACTTCTATGGCTACACCTTC
cdr3_aa: CACPDFYGYTF

j_call: TRBJ1-3
v_call: TRBV3-1/TRBV3-2
d_call: .
clone_size: .
cdr3_nt: TGTGCCAGCAGCCAAGGTATAAACACCATATATTTT
cdr3_aa: CASSQGINTIYF

j_call: TRBJ2-7
v_call: TRBV2
d_call: TRBD1
clone_size: .
cdr3_nt: TGTGCCAGCAACCTGGACAGGGGTGAGCAGTACTTC
cdr3_aa: CASNLDRGEQYF

j_call: TRBJ1-4
v_call: TRBV28
d_call: .
clone_size: .
cdr3_nt: TGTGCCAGCAGTCCCGCCCGACGGAGGGGAACTAATGAAAAACTGTTTTTT
cdr3_aa: CASSPARRRGTNEKLFF

j_call: TRBJ2-2
v_call: TRBV9
d_call: .
clone_size: .
cdr3_nt: TGTGCCAGCAGCCAGGGTGCCGGGGAGCTGTTTTTT
cdr3_aa: CASSQGAGELFF

j_call: TRBJ2-2
v_call: TRBV18
d_call: .
clone_size: .
cdr3_nt: TGTGCCAGCTCACCCTGGGGGGACACCGGGGAGCTGTTTTTT
cdr3_aa: CASSPWGDTGELFF

j_call: TRBJ2-6
v_call: TRBV11-2
d_call: .
clone_size: .
cdr3_nt: TGTGCCAGCAGCTTACTCTCTGGGGCCAACGTCCTGACTTTC
cdr3_aa: CASSLLSGANVLTF

j_call: TRBJ2-1
v_call: TRBV27
d_call: TRBD2
clone_size: .
cdr3_nt: TGTGCCAGCAGTTCCCGGACTAGCGGGAGGAGGGGTGAGCAGTTCTTC
cdr3_aa: CASSSRTSGRRGEQFF

j_call: TRBJ2-2
v_call: TRBV11-2
d_call: TRBD2
clone_size: .
cdr3_nt: TGTGCCAGCAGCTATCATACCATAGCGGGGACTCTGAACACCGGGGAGCTGTTTTTT
cdr3_aa: CASSYHTIAGTLNTGELFF

j_call: TRBJ1-6
v_call: TRBV5-6
d_call: TRBD1
clone_size: few
cdr3_nt: TGTGCCAGCAGCTTCCACAGGGGAGCGACACCCCTCCACTTT
cdr3_aa: CASSFHRGATPLHF

j_call: TRBJ1-5
v_call: TRBV6-7
d_call: .
clone_size: .
cdr3_nt: TGTGCCAGCAGCAGGGTAAATCAGCCCCAGCATTTT
cdr3_aa: CASSRVNQPQHF

j_call: TRBJ1-1
v_call: TRBV19
d_call: TRBD1
clone_size: .
cdr3_nt: TGTGCCACAGGACAGGGGGCTAAAGGCACTGAAGCTTTCTTT
cdr3_aa: CATGQGAKGTEAFF

j_call: TRBJ1-3
v_call: TRBV30
d_call: .
clone_size: .
cdr3_nt: TGTGCCTGGAGTGGGCTGTCTTGGCCAAACACCATATATTTT
cdr3_aa: CAWSGLSWPNTIYF

j_call: TRBJ2-1
v_call: TRBV2
d_call: .
clone_size: few
cdr3_nt: TGTGCCAGCAGTGACCGGGAAACCTACAATGAGCAGTTCTTC
cdr3_aa: CASSDRETYNEQFF

j_call: TRBJ1-5
v_call: TRBV18
d_call: TRBD1
clone_size: .
cdr3_nt: TGTGCCAGCTCACGGACAGGGGCCGAGACTAGGAGCAATCAGCCCCAGCATTTT
cdr3_aa: CASSRTGAETRSNQPQHF

j_call: TRBJ2-1
v_call: TRBV19
d_call: TRBD1
clone_size: .
cdr3_nt: TGTGCCAGTAGTATAGGGACAGGGAAAAGCTACAATGAGCAGTTCTTC
cdr3_aa: CASSIGTGKSYNEQFF

j_call: TRBJ1-2
v_call: TRBV7-9
d_call: TRBD1
clone_size: .
cdr3_nt: TGTGCCAGCAGCTTTCTGGACAGGAGTTATGGCTACACCTTC
cdr3_aa: CASSFLDRSYGYTF

j_call: TRBJ2-7
v_call: TRBV27
d_call: .
clone_size: .
cdr3_nt: TGTGCCAGCAGTTTGGGACTGAAAGTCTACGAGCAGTACTTC
cdr3_aa: CASSLGLKVYEQYF

j_call: TRBJ2-5
v_call: TRBV5-4
d_call: TRBD2
clone_size: .
cdr3_nt: TGTGCCAGCAGCTTGGGGGGACTAGCGGGAGGACAAGAGACCCAGTACTTC
cdr3_aa: CASSLGGLAGGQETQYF

j_call: TRBJ1-3
v_call: TRBV4-3
d_call: .
clone_size: once
cdr3_nt: TGCGCCAGCAGCGCAGAGGCCTACTCTGGAAACACCATATATTTT
cdr3_aa: CASSAEAYSGNTIYF

j_call: TRBJ2-7
v_call: TRBV18
d_call: .
clone_size: once
cdr3_nt: TGTGCCAGCTCCCTCGTAGGACGGGATGAGCAGTACTTC
cdr3_aa: CASSLVGRDEQYF